This is a list of T cell receptor beta chains from one sample in a study of T cell repertoires in cytomegalovirus infection. TCRdb independently ran MiXCR on the reads; one entry per CDR3 protein. The table has about 150,000 distinct CDR3 sequences, around 20% seen once. Sequenced: PBMCs. These receptors were taken from a human donor in good health (CMV status not recorded). Some clones in this sample may be carry-over from other donors' samples. Each CDR3 is given with its conserved first and last residue. Fields, in order: V gene, D gene, J gene, clone size, CDR3 DNA, CDR3 protein. A D gene is named only where the DNA matches it firmly. The listing skips clone size in some rows; elsewhere it reads once, few, many or a size class.

>TRBV28|NA|TRBJ2-1|many
TGTGCCAGCACCCGGGGGGCAAGGGCCCCCAATGAGCAGTTCTTC
CASTRGARAPNEQFF
>TRBV29-1|TRBD2|TRBJ2-1|few
TGCAGCGTTGAATTTGGCGGGAGCTCCTACAATGAGCAGTTCTTC
CSVEFGGSSYNEQFF
>TRBV5-1|NA|TRBJ2-4|few
TGCGCCAGCAGCTTGGGCCCCCTCGGGAGAGGAACCCTAAACATTCAGTACTTC
CASSLGPLGRGTLNIQYF
>TRBV11-2|TRBD2|TRBJ2-7|NA
TGTGCCAGCAGCTCTGATGGGGGAGCGGGGGCCGACGAGCAGTACTTC
CASSSDGGAGADEQYF
>TRBV14|NA|TRBJ1-1|few
TGTGCCAGCAGGAATCTTCCGAACACTGAAGCTTTCTTT
CASRNLPNTEAFF
>TRBV28|NA|TRBJ1-5|few
TGTGCCAGCAGCAGTTTCGAGGACAGTCGGTATAGCAATCAGCCCCAGCATTTT
CASSSFEDSRYSNQPQHF
>TRBV11-2|NA|TRBJ2-2|NA
TGTGCCAGCAGCACACGCCCCCGACGGGGAAGGGGGTCCGGGGAGCTGTTTTTT
CASSTRPRRGRGSGELFF
>TRBV7-7|NA|TRBJ2-1|few
TGTGCTAGCAGCTTAGCCCCCTACTCGAGCTCCTACAATGAGCAGTTCTTC
CASSLAPYSSSYNEQFF
>TRBV7-2|TRBD1|TRBJ2-5|many
TGTGCCAGCAGGTCCGGGACAGGGGACGAGACCCAGTACTTC
CASRSGTGDETQYF
>TRBV6-1|NA|TRBJ2-4|few
TGTGCCAGCATAGGCCAGCAAAACATTCAGTACTTC
CASIGQQNIQYF
>TRBV5-1|NA|TRBJ1-2|NA
TGCGCCAGCAGCCTGCAGCCTAACTATGGCTACACCTTC
CASSLQPNYGYTF
>TRBV7-8|NA|TRBJ2-7|many
TGTGCCAGCAGCTTAGGTCAGGGACGATTGTTGGAGGAGCAGTACTTC
CASSLGQGRLLEEQYF
>TRBV19|NA|TRBJ1-1|NA
TGTGCCAGTAGTATAGGGGCCAGCAACACTGAAGCTTTCTTT
CASSIGASNTEAFF
>TRBV7-2|TRBD2|TRBJ2-3|many
TGTGCCAGCAGCTTAGCAAGATTGAGCGGGATCGGGGGGGATACGCAGTATTTT
CASSLARLSGIGGDTQYF
>TRBV28|NA|TRBJ1-1|NA
TGTGCCAGCAGTTTAAGGGCCCTCCCAAACACTGAAGCTTTCTTT
CASSLRALPNTEAFF
>TRBV27|TRBD1|TRBJ2-1|once
TGTGCCAGCAGACAGGGGGCAAAGGGATGGGACAATGAGCAGTTCTTC
CASRQGAKGWDNEQFF
>TRBV7-9|NA|TRBJ1-6|many
TGTGCCAGCAGCTTTGGAAATTCACCCCTCCACTTT
CASSFGNSPLHF
>TRBV6-5|NA|TRBJ2-7|few
TGTGCCAGCAGAACCCTAGAGGGAGCCCTCCCCTACGAGCAGTACTTC
CASRTLEGALPYEQYF
>TRBV4-1|TRBD1|TRBJ2-5|few
TGCGCCAGCAGCCACCCGGACAGGGGTGGGCGAGAGACCCAGTACTTC
CASSHPDRGGRETQYF
>TRBV5-6|NA|TRBJ1-4|many
TGTGCCAGCAGCTTGGAACAGCTGAATGAAAAACTGTTTTTT
CASSLEQLNEKLFF
>TRBV15|NA|TRBJ1-1|few
TGTGCCACCACGTCAGACATGAACACTGAAGCTTTCTTT
CATTSDMNTEAFF
>TRBV12-3/TRBV12-4|NA|TRBJ2-2|once
TGTGCCAGCAGTTTCCGTCGGGTGGCTGGGGAGCTGTTTTTT
CASSFRRVAGELFF
>TRBV7-2|NA|TRBJ2-3|many
TGTGCCAGCAGCTTAGGTAGCGGCAGCCGCACAGATACGCAGTATTTT
CASSLGSGSRTDTQYF
>TRBV28|NA|TRBJ2-3|NA
TGTGCCAGCAGTTTTGCGGGGCGCACAGATACGCAGTATTTT
CASSFAGRTDTQYF
>TRBV7-2|NA|TRBJ1-1|many
TGTGCCAGCAGCGCCCTGCAGCGGAACACTGAAGCTTTCTTT
CASSALQRNTEAFF
>TRBV20-1|NA|TRBJ2-3|NA
TGCAGTGCGAATTGGGCAGATACGCAGTATTTT
CSANWADTQYF
>TRBV20-1|TRBD1|TRBJ1-1|NA
TGCAGTGCTAGGAAACAGGGGGCCTCTGAAGCTTTCTTT
CSARKQGASEAFF
>TRBV12-3/TRBV12-4|TRBD2|TRBJ2-7|NA
TGTGCCACCAGCCGCGGACTAGCGGGAGAGTCCTACGAGCAGTACTTC
CATSRGLAGESYEQYF